This T cell receptor (beta chain) was obtained from a study of blood T cell repertoires in COVID-19. Study as a whole: COVID-19 samples from acute and convalescent phases originated in the United States, Italy and Spain.

Here immunoSEQ multiplex PCR was the method, and the copy in TCRdb shows in-frame clones only, minus some. There are about 34,000 clones in the sample; over 75% occur only once, and 17% lies in the top ten. The ends lost 5 bases at V and 4 bases at J; junction bases unmatched: 3. CDR3 length equals 15 residues. Germline V gene data show CDR1 as SGHAT and CDR2 as FQDESV (reference sequence). The specimen was peripheral blood. The source is a woman aged 60-75 years with active COVID-19. J is TRBJ2-2 and V is TRBV11-1; 11 bases fit TRBD1. Written as DNA, the CDR3 is TGTGCCAGCAGCCCAGGGACAGGGGGCACCGGGGAGCTGTTTTTT. This encodes CASSPGTGGTGELFF.